Detailed here is one T cell receptor (beta chain). What it binds is unknown. The entry originates in a study of cytomegalovirus exposure and HLA in healthy donors. Study information: T cells numbering about 179 million yielded roughly 120 million unique TCR beta sequences in an earlier analysis.

Regarding the study as a whole: An analysis was carried out at a later point. It showed that HLA-associated TCR beta chains were more clonally expanded than equally common non-associated chains. It emerged from a later analysis that several of the most significant clusters appeared to be linked to common viral pathogens.

The V gene's germline CDR1 is WSHSY and CDR2 SAAADI. The CDR3 is 15 residues long. V shed 6 bases and J 1 base; nucleotides not matched to a gene: 4. 13 Jbeta primers and 60 Vbeta primers were used for the PCR. In the original workflow: An analysis performed later counted about 80 million unique TCR beta chains (roughly 10 million of them shared). Here immunoSEQ multiplex PCR was the method, and the copy in TCRdb shows in-frame clones only, minus some. The D gene and trimming were derived from the DNA, and the V and J assignments and clone size from that table. The data contain around 150,000 clones, under 85% of them singletons.

V usage is TRBV10-2 and J usage is TRBJ2-3; 10 positions match TRBD2. Material: PBMCs. This clonotype was sampled from a woman under 40 in good health and CMV-seronegative. The CDR3 loop reads CASRGLADRTDTQYF. The CDR3 coding sequence is TGCGCCAGCAGAGGACTAGCGGACCGCACAGATACGCAGTATTTT.